The 12 T cell receptor beta chains listed next were all sequenced from one sample in a study of blood T cell repertoires in COVID-19. TCRdb's copy holds only in-frame clones and misses some; the assay was immunoSEQ multiplex PCR. The table lists some 80,000 clones, about 92% of them singletons. Source material: peripheral blood. Receptors were obtained from a woman of 80 years or more with active or convalescent COVID-19.

This CDR3 reads CASSLRIEGAISPLHF. The CDR3 nucleotides read TGTGCCAGCAGCTTGAGAATTGAGGGGGCAATTTCACCCCTCCACTTT. The chain combines TRBV13 with TRBJ1-6, with 7 bases that match TRBD1. The CDR3 is 16 residues long. V was clipped by 3 bases and J by 9 bases; unmatched bases: 11. Per the germline V gene, CDR1 is PRHDT and CDR2 is FYEKMQ (reference sequence).

The chain has TRBV28 and TRBJ2-2, with 8 nucleotides matching TRBD2. CDR1 and CDR2 (germline): MDHEN, SYDVKM. Germline trimming cut 7 bases from V and 4 bases from J; bases unmatched to any gene: 11. This CDR3 has 16 amino acids. The CDR3 bases are TGTGCCAGCACCCGCCGGGGGGGGGCCGGCACCGGGGAGCTGTTTTTT. Translation: CASTRRGGAGTGELFF.

The sample holds a few counts of this clone. The chain is built from TRBV28 and TRBJ1-2, with D possibly TRBD1 on 6 matching bases. This CDR3 comprises 15 residues. Germline values: CDR1 MDHEN, CDR2 SYDVKM. The V gene lost 8 bases and the J gene lost 5 bases, with 21 bases spanning the gap. CDR3 coding DNA: TGTGCCAGCGACCGTCCGGGGGGCGGTAGGTATGGCTACACCTTC. Translation gives CASDRPGGGRYGYTF.

This sequence joins TRBV6-6 and TRBJ1-1, with 11 positions matching TRBD1. V shed 6 bases, J shed 4 bases, and the junction held 4 bases outside the gene matches. Per germline, CDR1 MNHNY and CDR2 SVGAGI (reference sequence). The CDR3 sequence is 14 residues long. The CDR3 bases are TGTGCCAGCAGGGCGGGGACAGGGGGCACTGAAGCTTTCTTT. Translation: CASRAGTGGTEAFF.

The chain carries TRBV5-4 and TRBJ2-3; D remains ambiguous. The CDR3 covers 12 residues. Trimming cost V 2 bases and J 4 bases, with 5 bases left between them. Germline CDR1 is SGHNT and CDR2 is YYREEE (reference sequence). The CDR3 is CASSFPADTQYF. The DNA of the CDR3 is TGTGCCAGCAGCTTCCCGGCAGATACGCAGTATTTT.

This clone occurred a few times. The V call is TRBV19, the J call TRBJ2-1; no clear D gene. Trimming stripped 3 bases from V and 7 bases from J, with 7 bases between. The CDR3 covers 12 residues. Per germline, CDR1 LNHDA and CDR2 SQIVND (reference sequence). The CDR3 is CASSMGRNEQFF. The CDR3, as DNA: TGTGCCAGTAGTATGGGCAGGAATGAGCAGTTCTTC.

This chain connects TRBV19 to TRBJ1-5, with D tentatively TRBD1 (6 bases). Germline CDR1 reads LNHDA; CDR2 reads SQIVND (reference sequence). V was cut by 5 bases and J by 6 bases, with 14 bases left in between. The CDR3 has 14 residues. In nucleotides, the CDR3 is TGTGCCAGTAGTGCGACAGGTCTGGTTCAGCCCCAGCATTTT. Its translation: CASSATGLVQPQHF.

The chain combines TRBV28 with TRBJ1-2; the D gene is possibly TRBD1 (6 bases). Germline CDR1 is MDHEN and CDR2 is SYDVKM. V was trimmed by 6 bases and J by 2 bases, leaving 10 bases between them. This CDR3 region has 13 residues. The CDR3 coding sequence is TGTGCCAGCAGCCTACAGGGCAACTATGGCTACACCTTC. It is translated as CASSLQGNYGYTF.

The rearrangement links TRBV28 to TRBJ1-2; 9 bases fit TRBD1. This CDR3 contains 15 residues. Germline assignment: CDR1 MDHEN and CDR2 SYDVKM. J was trimmed by 8 bases and V by 6 bases; bases with no gene match: 13. CDR3 in DNA: TGTGCCAGCAGGTCGGGACAGGGCATTGTATGGGGCTACACCTTC. Protein sequence: CASRSGQGIVWGYTF.

The rearrangement joins TRBV5-6 to TRBJ1-4, with TRBD1 identical over 7 bases. Germline V gene data show CDR1 as SGHDT and CDR2 as YYEEEE. There are 16 residues in the CDR3. Losses at the gene ends were 4 bases for V and 0 bases for J; bases not matched to a gene: 6. The DNA for the CDR3 is TGTGCCAGCAGCCGTACAGGGGCCCCAACTAATGAAAAACTGTTTTTT. It specifies CASSRTGAPTNEKLFF. Full variable domain (missing parts from reference TRBV5-6 and TRBJ1-4): DAGVTQSPTHLIKTRGQQVTLRCSPKSGHDTVSWYQQALGQGPQFIFQYYEEEERQRGNFPDRFSGHQFPNYSSELNVNALLLGDSALYLCASSRTGAPTNEKLFFGSGTQLSVL.

The V call is TRBV27, the J call TRBJ2-7, with 12 bases fitting TRBD2. There are 15 residues in the CDR3. The junction had 5 bases not matched to a gene; V was cut back by 5 bases and J by 3 bases. CDR1 MNHEY and CDR2 SMNVEV come from the germline V gene (reference sequence). The DNA for the CDR3 is TGTGCCAGCAGTACCCCGGGACTAGCGGGCTACGAGCAGTACTTC. This gives the protein CASSTPGLAGYEQYF.

The chain has TRBV7-2 and TRBJ1-1; TRBD1 aligns across 8 bases. Trimming at V came to 7 bases and at J to 1 base, leaving 8 bases not matched to a gene. This CDR3 is 15 amino acids long. Germline lookup yields CDR1 SGHTA and CDR2 FQGNSA. Here the CDR3 DNA reads TGTGCCAGCACCCGTGCCGGGACAGGGAACACTGAAGCTTTCTTT. Its translation is CASTRAGTGNTEAFF.